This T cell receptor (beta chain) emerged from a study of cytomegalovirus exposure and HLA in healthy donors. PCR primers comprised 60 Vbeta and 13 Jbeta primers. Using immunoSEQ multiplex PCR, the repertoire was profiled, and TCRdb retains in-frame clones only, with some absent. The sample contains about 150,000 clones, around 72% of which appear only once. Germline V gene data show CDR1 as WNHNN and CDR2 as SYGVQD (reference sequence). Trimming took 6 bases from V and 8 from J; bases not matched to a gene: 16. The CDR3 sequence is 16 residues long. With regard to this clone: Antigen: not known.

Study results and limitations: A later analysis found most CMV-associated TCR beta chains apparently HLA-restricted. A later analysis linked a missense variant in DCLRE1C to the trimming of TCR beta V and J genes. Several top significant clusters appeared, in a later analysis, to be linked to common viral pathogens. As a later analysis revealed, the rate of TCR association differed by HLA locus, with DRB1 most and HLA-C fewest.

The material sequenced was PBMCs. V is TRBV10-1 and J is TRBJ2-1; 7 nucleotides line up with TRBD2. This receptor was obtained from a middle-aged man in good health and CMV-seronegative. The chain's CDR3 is CASSDLSAGAIHEQFF. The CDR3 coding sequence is TGCGCCAGCAGCGATCTCTCGGCGGGAGCGATCCATGAGCAGTTCTTC.